This is a list of T cell receptor beta chains from one sample in a study of blood T cell repertoires in COVID-19. The table came from immunoSEQ multiplex PCR; TCRdb's copy has only in-frame clones and leaves some out. The sample shows approximately 90,000 clones, about 85% of them seen only once. The sample was peripheral blood. Receptors were obtained from a man at least 80 years old with active or convalescent COVID-19. CDR3s include the opening cysteine and the closing phenylalanine or tryptophan. The order of the fields is clone size, J gene, D gene, V gene, CDR3 DNA, CDR3 protein. D genes are given only for firm matches. Some rows have no size entry. The others give once, few or many, or a class for an expanded clone.

NA,TRBJ1-3,NA,TRBV7-2,TGTGCCAGCAGCCGGCGGGAGCTATCTGGAAACACCATATATTTT,CASSRRELSGNTIYF
NA,TRBJ2-2,NA,TRBV5-1,TGCGCCAGCAGCGCAATTGGGACAACCGGGGAGCTGTTTTTT,CASSAIGTTGELFF
few,TRBJ2-7,TRBD2,TRBV3-1/TRBV3-2,TGTGCCAGCAGCCAAACTAGCGGGGGCTACGAGCAGTACTTC,CASSQTSGGYEQYF
NA,TRBJ1-2,TRBD1,TRBV2,TGTGCCAGCAGTGTTCAAGACAGGGGCGGCTACACCTTC,CASSVQDRGGYTF
NA,TRBJ1-4,NA,TRBV4-1,TGCGCCAGCAGCCAAGATCGGGGGGGTGAAGGTAATGAAAAACTGTTTTTT,CASSQDRGGEGNEKLFF
NA,TRBJ1-6,NA,TRBV19,TGTGCCAGTAGTGGACAGCTCTCCTATAATTCACCCCTCCACTTT,CASSGQLSYNSPLHF
NA,TRBJ1-6,NA,TRBV6-5,TGTGCCAGCAGTTACTCGATAGCAGGGGCCAATTCACCCCTCCACTTT,CASSYSIAGANSPLHF
NA,TRBJ1-6,TRBD1,TRBV2,TGTGCCAGCAACCTCCCTAAGGGACAGGGGAATTCACCCCTCCACTTT,CASNLPKGQGNSPLHF
NA,TRBJ2-4,NA,TRBV7-2,TGTGCCAGCAGCTTAGACACAGTAGCCAAAAACATTCAGTACTTC,CASSLDTVAKNIQYF
NA,TRBJ1-1,NA,TRBV28,TGTGCCAGTCAGGGAATGTCCATGAACACTGAAGCTTTCTTT,CASQGMSMNTEAFF
NA,TRBJ1-6,NA,TRBV10-2,TGCGCCAGCATCCCACTTCTAAGAACAGGGATTAATTCACCCCTCCACTTT,CASIPLLRTGINSPLHF
once,TRBJ2-7,NA,TRBV18,TGTGCCAGCTCACCACGGTCACAGGGTGCCTACGAGCAGTACTTC,CASSPRSQGAYEQYF
NA,TRBJ1-1,NA,TRBV29-1,TGCAGCGTCGATCAAACAAGAAACACTGAAGCTTTCTTT,CSVDQTRNTEAFF
NA,TRBJ2-3,TRBD2,TRBV7-6,TGTGCCAGCAGCTTAACGGGTGCTGGAGCGGGGGGGAGCACAGATACGCAGTATTTT,CASSLTGAGAGGSTDTQYF
NA,TRBJ2-7,TRBD2,TRBV6-2/TRBV6-3,TGTGCCAGCAGTTACCTGCGCGGGGGGGCCAAAAGAAACGAGCAGTACTTC,CASSYLRGGAKRNEQYF
NA,TRBJ2-7,NA,TRBV5-1,TGCGCCAGCAGCCTCGGCCGGAGTCAGTACGAGCAGTACTTC,CASSLGRSQYEQYF
NA,TRBJ2-2,NA,TRBV10-3,TGTGCCATCAGTGAGTCGGACAGCCGGAACACCGGGGAGCTGTTTTTT,CAISESDSRNTGELFF
NA,TRBJ1-4,TRBD1,TRBV6-5,TGTGCCAGCAGACCCCAGGGGGCGTTTAATGAAAAACTGTTTTTT,CASRPQGAFNEKLFF
NA,TRBJ2-3,TRBD2,TRBV29-1,TGCAGCGTAGCTGGACTAGCGGCCACAGATACGCAGTATTTT,CSVAGLAATDTQYF
NA,TRBJ1-1,NA,TRBV6-4,TGTGCCAGCAGTGAGAGAGAGAACACTGAAGCTTTCTTT,CASSERENTEAFF
once,TRBJ2-7,TRBD1,TRBV18,TGTGCCAGCACAAGACAGGGGGGGACTTACGAGCAGTACTTC,CASTRQGGTYEQYF
NA,TRBJ1-2,NA,TRBV20-1,TGCAGTGCTAGTGGGGCCAGAATAACCTATGGCTACACCTTC,CSASGARITYGYTF
NA,TRBJ1-1,TRBD1,TRBV5-4,TGTGCCAGCAGCCGGGACAGTCGCACTGAAGCTTTCTTT,CASSRDSRTEAFF
NA,TRBJ1-6,TRBD1,TRBV30,TGTGCCTGGAGTGTAATCGAGGGACAGGGCGCACCCCTCCACTTT,CAWSVIEGQGAPLHF
NA,TRBJ1-4,TRBD1,TRBV13,TGTGCCAGCAGCTCCAGACAGGGGTCGAATGAAAAACTGTTTTTT,CASSSRQGSNEKLFF
NA,TRBJ2-1,NA,TRBV5-8,TGTGCCAGCAGCTTGGGTAACTCGTACAATGAGCAGTTCTTC,CASSLGNSYNEQFF
NA,TRBJ2-6,NA,TRBV2,TGTGCCAGCGGGCCGGTCTCTGGGGCCAACGTCCTGACTTTC,CASGPVSGANVLTF
few,TRBJ1-1,NA,TRBV5-4,TGTGCCAGCAGCTTGGGAGCTGAAGCTTTCTTT,CASSLGAEAFF
NA,TRBJ1-5,TRBD1,TRBV5-8,TGTGCCAGCAGCCGTGACAGGGGGCGAAGCAATCAGCCCCAGCATTTT,CASSRDRGRSNQPQHF
NA,TRBJ1-2,NA,TRBV2,TGTGCCAGCAGTGAAGCGCTTCGACAGCGAAACTATGGCTACACCTTC,CASSEALRQRNYGYTF
NA,TRBJ1-1,NA,TRBV4-1,TGCGCCAGCAGCCAAGATGCCAGGGGATACACTGAAGCTTTCTTT,CASSQDARGYTEAFF
NA,TRBJ1-2,NA,TRBV3-1/TRBV3-2,TGTGCCAGCAGCCGGGGGGGGTTTAGTGGCTACACCTTC,CASSRGGFSGYTF
NA,TRBJ2-1,TRBD1,TRBV28,TGTGCCAGCAGTCCCCCCGGGACAGGGTTCAATGAGCAGTTCTTC,CASSPPGTGFNEQFF
NA,TRBJ1-2,TRBD1,TRBV4-3,TGCGCCAGCAGCCAAGGGTTATGGGAAACAGGGGACGGCTACACCTTC,CASSQGLWETGDGYTF
NA,TRBJ1-2,TRBD1,TRBV7-8,TGTGCCAGCAGCTTAGCGGGCCCACAGGGGAAAGGAGGCTACACCTTC,CASSLAGPQGKGGYTF
few,TRBJ1-4,TRBD1,TRBV4-1,TGCGCCAGCAGCCAAGATTACCCAGGGCAGGGGGATGAAAAACTGTTTTTT,CASSQDYPGQGDEKLFF
NA,TRBJ1-1,NA,TRBV4-2,TGTGCCAGCAGCGTTGCGGGCCCTGTCCCCGCTTTCTTT,CASSVAGPVPAFF
NA,TRBJ1-3,TRBD1,TRBV4-3,TGCGCCAGCAGCCGAACCGGGACAGGGCCCGGAAACACCATATATTTT,CASSRTGTGPGNTIYF
NA,TRBJ1-3,NA,TRBV29-1,TGCAGCGTTGAACCAGGGATTGGAAACACCATATATTTT,CSVEPGIGNTIYF
NA,TRBJ1-2,NA,TRBV19,TGTGCCAGTAGTAACGGGGGGTCGGGCTATGGCTACACCTTC,CASSNGGSGYGYTF
once,TRBJ2-6,NA,TRBV7-9,TGTGCCAGCAGTTATGGCGGTGGGGCCAACGTCCTGACTTTC,CASSYGGGANVLTF